This entry lists 29 T cell receptor beta chains sequenced from one sample in a study of shared clonotypes between healthy human individuals. The method was immunoSEQ multiplex PCR; TCRdb's version includes in-frame clones alone and lacks a portion of them. The table records just over 2,000,000 clones, roughly 94% of them present only once. CD8 cells classed as naive were CD45RO-negative and positively selected for CCR7, excluding terminally differentiated effector memory CD45RA+ cells. The sample comprised naive CD8+ T cells sorted from blood. The receptors shown here come from a man in his late teens or twenties in good health.

The V call is TRBV27, the J call TRBJ2-2, with D possibly TRBD2 on 7 matching bases. The V and J ends lost 0 bases and 3 bases respectively, with 14 bases between them. Germline CDR1 is MNHEY and CDR2 is SMNVEV (reference sequence). This CDR3 region has 17 residues. The CDR3 nucleotides read TGTGCCAGCAGTTTATCGCTTGCGGGGGCCTACACCGGGGAGCTGTTTTTT. This sequence encodes CASSLSLAGAYTGELFF.

This clone showed up just once. The J gene is TRBJ2-7, the V gene TRBV11-2; 7 bases align to TRBD2. V lost 3 bases, J lost 3 bases, and 8 bases stayed unmatched. This CDR3 contains 15 residues. CDR1 and CDR2 (germline): SGHAT, FQNNGV. CDR3 protein: CASSFTWEGNYEQYF. Written as DNA, the CDR3 is TGTGCCAGCAGCTTTACGTGGGAGGGCAACTACGAGCAGTACTTC.

The CDR3 DNA follows: TGTGCCAGCAGCTTGGTGCTAGCGGGCCCCAGGGAGGAGCAGTTCTTC. Its translation is CASSLVLAGPREEQFF. The chain links TRBV5-6 to TRBJ2-1, with 8 bases identical to TRBD2. This CDR3 contains 16 residues. CDR1 and CDR2 from the germline V gene are SGHDT and YYEEEE. J lost 10 bases, V lost 0 bases, and 12 bases had no gene match.

As DNA, the CDR3 is TGTGCCAGTAGTATCCTTTTCGGAGTAAAAGCCACCTACGAGCAGTACTTC. Residues: CASSILFGVKATYEQYF. This chain links TRBV19 with TRBJ2-7, with D hard to call. Germline V gene sequence: CDR1 LNHDA, CDR2 SQIVND (reference sequence). CDR3 length: 17 residues. Trimming took off 3 bases at V and 2 bases at J, with 20 bases between the two ends.

This clone appeared a few times. The sample contains more than one DNA sequence encoding this CDR3. This rearrangement joins TRBV4-1 to TRBJ2-7; D is undetermined. Per the germline V gene, CDR1 is MGHRA and CDR2 is YSYEKL. The CDR3 totals 13 residues. V lost 1 base and J 3 bases, leaving 7 bases between the germline ends. As DNA, the CDR3 is TGCGCCAGCAGCCAAGTCGGCGGCTACGAGCAGTACTTC. The encoded protein is CASSQVGGYEQYF.

CDR3 coding DNA: TGTGCCAGCAGTCTAACAGGGGGCGTGTATGGCTACACCTTC. This encodes CASSLTGGVYGYTF. The chain is built from TRBV27 and TRBJ1-2, with TRBD1 matching 9 bases. Losses at the gene ends were 5 bases for V and 5 bases for J; bases not matched to a gene: 6. This CDR3 spans 14 amino acids. The germline gives CDR1 MNHEY, CDR2 SMNVEV (reference sequence).

V gene TRBV27 combines with J gene TRBJ2-1; D is perhaps TRBD1 (5 bases). CDR1 and CDR2 (germline): MNHEY, SMNVEV (reference sequence). The length of the CDR3 is 14 residues. Deletions cut 8 bases from V and 7 bases from J, with 18 bases between. CDR3 DNA sequence: TGTGCCAGCGGGCTAGAGCAGGGAAGAAATGAGCAGTTCTTC. As protein: CASGLEQGRNEQFF.

This chain connects TRBV11-2 to TRBJ1-6, with D unresolved. The CDR3 is 16 residues long. V was shortened by 7 bases and J by 1 base, with 14 bases between the two germline ends. Germline lookup yields CDR1 SGHAT and CDR2 FQNNGV. The CDR3 loop reads CASTESTESYNSPLHF. As DNA, the CDR3 is TGTGCCAGCACCGAATCCACCGAGTCCTATAATTCACCCCTCCACTTT.

The gene calls are TRBV6-1 and TRBJ1-2; possible D gene TRBD1, 5 bases. Germline V CDR1 and CDR2: MNHNS, SASEGT. V lost 5 bases, J lost 7 bases, and 23 bases lay in between. CDR3 length: 16 residues. CDR3 DNA: TGTGCCAGCAGTAAAGGGACCCACAGCGAGTCCTCTGGCTACACCTTC. Its translation: CASSKGTHSESSGYTF.

This chain connects TRBV13 to TRBJ2-1; D is unresolved. Germline assignment: CDR1 PRHDT and CDR2 FYEKMQ (reference sequence). The CDR3 has 13 residues. V dropped 6 bases and J dropped 0 bases, with 6 bases sitting between them. Here the CDR3 reads CASRGGSYNEQFF. CDR3 nucleotide sequence: TGTGCCAGCAGGGGTGGCTCCTACAATGAGCAGTTCTTC.

V usage is TRBV5-1 and J usage is TRBJ1-1; D is uncertain. CDR3 length: 15 amino acids. V lost 0 bases and J 0 bases, leaving 9 bases between the germline ends. Germline CDR1 SGHRS, CDR2 YFSETQ. CDR3 residues: CASSLGPDMNTEAFF. The DNA for the CDR3 is TGCGCCAGCAGCTTGGGTCCAGATATGAACACTGAAGCTTTCTTT.

This clone occurred once. The chain carries TRBV7-2 and TRBJ2-3; D is possibly TRBD1 (5 bases). Germline V gene sequence: CDR1 SGHTA, CDR2 FQGNSA. V shed 3 bases and J shed 2 bases, with 15 bases lying between them. CDR3 size: 16 residues. The CDR3 is CASSFQGFPLTDTQYF. The DNA of the CDR3 is TGTGCCAGCAGCTTCCAGGGTTTTCCCCTCACAGATACGCAGTATTTT.

Comment on this clone: This sample includes further DNA sequences coding for the same CDR3. This rearrangement joins TRBV19 to TRBJ2-7, with D perhaps being TRBD1 or TRBD2 (5 bases each). The CDR3 contains 14 residues. Germline V gene data show CDR1 as LNHDA and CDR2 as SQIVND (reference sequence). Trimming stripped 5 bases from V and 0 bases from J, with 11 bases between. CDR3 sequence reads: CASSSTGASYEQYF. The CDR3 DNA sequence: TGTGCCAGTAGTTCGACCGGGGCCTCCTACGAGCAGTACTTC.

V usage is TRBV29-1 and J usage is TRBJ2-2; tentatively, D is TRBD2 (6 bases). There are 18 residues in the CDR3. Germline assignment: CDR1 SQVTM and CDR2 ANQGSEA. Trimming took off 1 base at V and 4 bases at J, with 22 bases between the two ends. The CDR3 DNA is TGCAGCGTTGAAGGTCTGCCTGGAGGGCGGATGGGCACCGGGGAGCTGTTTTTT. It translates to CSVEGLPGGRMGTGELFF.

This chain joins TRBV7-2 and TRBJ2-7; D gene uncertain. V was shortened by 5 bases and J by 4 bases, with 12 bases between the two germline ends. CDR1 and CDR2 (germline): SGHTA, FQGNSA. The CDR3 has 13 amino acids. The DNA of the CDR3 is TGTGCCAGCAGCCCGGTATTGGAGTACGAGCAGTACTTC. It encodes CASSPVLEYEQYF.

The chain couples TRBV2 to TRBJ1-3; 8 bases are a match to TRBD1. Germline assignment: CDR1 SNHLY and CDR2 FYNNEI. This CDR3 has 16 amino acids. V shed 6 bases, J shed 6 bases, and the junction held 13 bases outside the gene matches. The DNA of the CDR3 is TGTGCCAGCAGACAGACAGGGGAGAGATTTTTAAACACCATATATTTT. Translated, it gives CASRQTGERFLNTIYF.

This chain uses TRBV11-2 with TRBJ2-3; D call uncertain. CDR1 is SGHAT, CDR2 FQNNGV, per germline. CDR3 size: 14 residues. V was cut by 4 bases and J by 0 bases, with 8 bases left in between. The CDR3 sequence: CASSYLASTDTQYF. The CDR3 DNA sequence: TGTGCCAGCAGCTACCTGGCTAGCACAGATACGCAGTATTTT. Full variable domain (missing parts from reference TRBV11-2 and TRBJ2-3): EAGVAQSPRYKIIEKRQSVAFWCNPISGHATLYWYQQILGQGPKLLIQFQNNGVVDDSQLPKDRFSAERLKGVDSTLKIQPAKLEDSAVYLCASSYLASTDTQYFGPGTRLTVL.

This clone has only one observation. This chain uses TRBV5-6 with TRBJ2-5, with D possibly matching TRBD1 (6 bases). Trimming removed 4 bases at V and 5 bases at J, with 18 bases between. This CDR3 is 15 amino acids long. Germline V gives CDR1 SGHDT, CDR2 YYEEEE. The CDR3 nucleotides read TGTGCCAGCAGCCCGATTATGGGGGCAGGGGAGACCCAGTACTTC. This gives the protein CASSPIMGAGETQYF.

The chain has TRBV4-1 and TRBJ2-7; no reliable D call. This CDR3 spans 15 amino acids. Deletions cut 0 bases from V and 2 bases from J, with 11 bases between. CDR1 is MGHRA and CDR2 is YSYEKL in the germline V gene. The CDR3 reads CASSQESQVPYEQYF. The CDR3 DNA reads TGCGCCAGCAGCCAAGAATCCCAGGTCCCCTACGAGCAGTACTTC.

The chain couples TRBV28 to TRBJ2-2; D unresolved. CDR1 MDHEN and CDR2 SYDVKM come from the germline V gene. The CDR3 sequence is 13 residues long. V was pared by 6 bases and J by 6 bases, with 11 bases between. The CDR3 nucleotides are TGTGCCAGCAGACCTGACGAGGCCGGGGAGCTGTTTTTT. This translates into CASRPDEAGELFF.

This chain uses TRBV9 with TRBJ2-1, with 8 bases aligning to TRBD2. Germline V CDR1 and CDR2: SGDLS, YYNGEE. J was trimmed by 5 bases and V by 0 bases; bases with no gene match: 4. CDR3 length: 15 residues. The CDR3 loop is CASSVGAGGHNEQFF. Here the CDR3 DNA reads TGTGCCAGCAGCGTAGGCGCGGGGGGCCACAATGAGCAGTTCTTC.

This chain uses TRBV19 with TRBJ2-2; D is undetermined. The CDR3 extends over 14 amino acids. The germline V gene encodes CDR1 LNHDA and CDR2 SQIVND (reference sequence). V was cut by 1 base and J by 6 bases, with 9 bases left in between. CDR3 DNA: TGTGCCAGTAGTATAGGGAACCCACCCGGGGAGCTGTTTTTT. It encodes CASSIGNPPGELFF.

The rearrangement joins TRBV4-1 to TRBJ2-5; D unclear. There are 13 residues in the CDR3. Between the trimmed V and J ends, which lost 2 bases and 5 bases, there was a span of 9 bases. Per the germline V gene, CDR1 is MGHRA and CDR2 is YSYEKL. CDR3 DNA: TGCGCCAGCAGCCAAACCCGGCTGGAGACCCAGTACTTC. The encoded protein is CASSQTRLETQYF.

A single count supports this clone. The chain has TRBV15 and TRBJ2-2, with TRBD2 as a possible D gene (6 bases). CDR1 and CDR2 from the germline V gene are LNHNV and YYDKDF (reference sequence). Trimming pared 7 bases from V and 3 bases from J, leaving 15 bases between. The CDR3 has 15 residues. CDR3 nucleotide sequence: TGTGCCACCACCGTACTAGCAACCGACACCGGGGAGCTGTTTTTT. Amino acid sequence: CATTVLATDTGELFF.

The gene calls are TRBV4-3 and TRBJ2-1; TRBD2 matches at 9 bases. Per germline, CDR1 LGHNA and CDR2 YSLEER. The CDR3 spans 18 residues. V trimming: 0 bases; J trimming: 3 bases; junction bases outside the gene matches: 9. The CDR3 DNA sequence: TGCGCCAGCAGCCAAGAAATCGAAGCGGGAGGTTTCTACAATGAGCAGTTCTTC. This encodes CASSQEIEAGGFYNEQFF.

V and J are TRBV7-9 and TRBJ2-1; weak D call: TRBD2 (5 bases). The CDR3 runs 14 residues. Germline CDR1 and CDR2: SEHNR and FQNEAQ (reference sequence). Trimming pared 2 bases from V and 3 bases from J, leaving 8 bases between. The CDR3 sequence is CASSLSGIYNEQFF. In nucleotides, the CDR3 is TGTGCCAGCAGCTTATCGGGAATCTACAATGAGCAGTTCTTC.

The chain joins TRBV7-9 to TRBJ1-2; 8 nucleotides match TRBD1. Germline CDR1 and CDR2: SEHNR and FQNEAQ (reference sequence). J was trimmed by 4 bases and V by 2 bases; bases with no gene match: 6. The CDR3 has 15 residues. The CDR3 protein is CASSLRAGGLYGYTF. CDR3 bases: TGTGCCAGCAGCTTACGGGCAGGGGGCCTCTATGGCTACACCTTC.

As to this clone: At the DNA level, this CDR3 is encoded by other sequences in the same sample as well. The V gene is TRBV28, the J gene TRBJ1-1; D is unclear. CDR1 and CDR2 from the germline V gene are MDHEN and SYDVKM. The CDR3 has 13 amino acids. V lost 5 bases, J lost 3 bases, and 10 bases lay in between. Here the CDR3 DNA reads TGTGCCAGCAGTCTGAGAGGGTACACTGAAGCTTTCTTT. Translating it yields CASSLRGYTEAFF. Drawing the rest from reference TRBV28 and TRBJ1-1, the complete variable domain is DVKVTQSSRYLVKRTGEKVFLECVQDMDHENMFWYRQDPGLGLRLIYFSYDVKMKEKGDIPEGYSVSREKKERFSLILESASTNQTSMYLCASSLRGYTEAFFGQGTRLTVV.

The chain links TRBV4-3 to TRBJ2-7, with no clear D. Trimming removed 4 bases at V and 1 base at J, with 20 bases between. CDR1 and CDR2 (germline): LGHNA, YSLEER. This CDR3 contains 17 residues. CDR3 sequence reads: CASSPARTHLFSYEQYF. CDR3 nucleotides: TGCGCCAGCAGCCCGGCGCGGACCCATCTATTTTCCTACGAGCAGTACTTC.